The T cell receptor beta chain described here comes from a study of post-analysis software for immune sequencing data. As for the study in general: Relapsing-remitting, secondary progressive and progressive-relapsing multiple sclerosis courses were included. Regarding the study as a whole: With TRBV5-6, TRBV5-1 and TRBV20-1 included, about 5 TRBV segments were more frequent in patients than in controls. Multiple sclerosis was associated with a significant reduction in normalized Chao1 diversity relative to controls.

Germline V gene lookup returns CDR1 SQVTM and CDR2 ANQGSEA. This CDR3 has 15 amino acids. Trimming stripped 6 bases from V and 1 base from J, with 16 bases between. Unique-molecular-identifier-tagged TCR beta cDNA libraries were used. TCRdb re-called the PCR reads with MiXCR, one entry per CDR3 protein. The repertoire holds some 690,000 distinct CDR3 sequences, with over 45% as singletons. This clonotype showed up just a few times. Its antigen is currently unknown. Sequenced: blood. The source is a girl aged 2-10 years with multiple sclerosis. J is TRBJ2-1 and V is TRBV29-1, with D possibly matching TRBD1 (7 bases). The CDR3 DNA follows: TGCAGCGTCCCACAGACAGGGACTTCCTACAATGAGCAGTTCTTC. Protein product: CSVPQTGTSYNEQFF.